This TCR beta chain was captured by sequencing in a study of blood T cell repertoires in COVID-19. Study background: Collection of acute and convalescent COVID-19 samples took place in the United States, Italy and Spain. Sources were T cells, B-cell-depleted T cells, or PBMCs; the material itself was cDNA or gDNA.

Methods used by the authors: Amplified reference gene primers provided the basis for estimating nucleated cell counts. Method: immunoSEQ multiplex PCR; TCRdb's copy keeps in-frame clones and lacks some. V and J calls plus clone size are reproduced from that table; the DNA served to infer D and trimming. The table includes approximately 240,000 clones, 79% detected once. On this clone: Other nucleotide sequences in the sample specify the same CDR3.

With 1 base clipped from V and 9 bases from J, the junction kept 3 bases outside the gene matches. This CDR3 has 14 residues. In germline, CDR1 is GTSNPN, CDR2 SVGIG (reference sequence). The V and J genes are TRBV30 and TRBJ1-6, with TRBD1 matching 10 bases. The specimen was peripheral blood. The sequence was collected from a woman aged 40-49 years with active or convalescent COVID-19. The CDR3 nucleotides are TGTGCCTGGAGTGGGACAGGGGGAGGTTCACCCCTCCACTTT. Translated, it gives CAWSGTGGGSPLHF. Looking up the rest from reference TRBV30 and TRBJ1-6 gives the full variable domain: SQTIHQWPATLVQPVGSPLSLECTVEGTSNPNLYWYRQAAGRGLQLLFYSVGIGQISSEVPQNLSASRPQDRQFILSSKKLLLSDSGFYLCAWSGTGGGSPLHFGNGTRLTVT.